This TCR beta chain stems from a study of T-cell reconstitution after alpha-beta-depleted transplantation in children. Researchers prepared the TCRbeta library using unique molecular identifiers, the study reports. TCRdb re-called the PCR reads through MiXCR, storing one row per CDR3 protein. The table records some 200,000 distinct CDR3 sequences, less than 15% of them present only once. The V gene end was trimmed by 1 base and the J gene end by 9 bases; junction bases not matched to a gene: 6. There are 14 residues in the CDR3. The germline CDR1 and CDR2 sequences are SQVTM and ANQGSEA. This clonotype was picked up many times.

This receptor was identified in a human donor who donated a stem cell graft to a child with acute lymphoblastic leukemia. This sequence joins TRBV29-1 and TRBJ2-1, with 10 bases fitting TRBD2. This material consisted of PBMCs from the stem cell graft donor, taken from the stem cell graft. The CDR3 protein is CSVEAERGGGEQFF. CDR3 DNA: TGCAGCGTTGAAGCCGAGCGGGGGGGAGGTGAGCAGTTCTTC.